The 2 T cell receptor beta chains presented below share a single source sample, sequenced in a study of T cells after posttransplantation cyclophosphamide (TCRdb year 2016). The treatment or condition label, as the study defines it: high-dose cyclophosphamide on days +3 and +4 as single-agent GVHD prophylaxis. Busulfan and fludarabine conditioning, a related or unrelated marrow graft, and cyclophosphamide on days +3 and +4 were given to PTCy patients. Libraries were built with the immunoSEQ multiplex PCR assay. This is the immuneACCESS table as TCRdb keeps it, with only in-frame sequences that have V and J called. A part of the clones is gone; compared with another copy, unresolved V genes explain less than half, and the rest is unexplained. For this sample, 7,500 to 9,500 clones are listed, none of them singletons. The ten most abundant clones make up 6% of the sample. Sequenced material: PBMCs, taken after an allogeneic stem cell transplant with post-transplant cyclophosphamide. The receptors were sampled from a male patient in his 30s who received an allogeneic stem cell transplant from an unrelated donor, was CMV-positive, and had acute and chronic GVHD. Donor T cells from the graft may be present among the T cells after a transplant.

This clone has a count of ten or more. This CDR3 reads CASSLGQGGEYEQYF. The CDR3 DNA follows: TGTGCCAGCAGCCTAGGACAGGGCGGGGAGTACGAGCAGTACTTC. This rearrangement joins TRBV4-2 to TRBJ2-7; TRBD1 matches at 8 bases. With 4 bases clipped from V and 4 bases from J, the junction kept 9 bases outside the gene matches. The germline V gene encodes CDR1 LGHNA and CDR2 YNFKEQ. The CDR3 loop spans 15 amino acids.

This chain joins TRBV7-2 and TRBJ1-2; weak D call: TRBD1 (5 bases). V lost 4 bases, J lost 2 bases, and 11 bases lay in between. Germline CDR1 reads SGHTA; CDR2 reads FQGNSA. The CDR3 length is 14 residues. The DNA of the CDR3 is TGTGCCAGCAGCTCCGGTGGGGGGAACTATGGCTACACCTTC. This encodes CASSSGGGNYGYTF.